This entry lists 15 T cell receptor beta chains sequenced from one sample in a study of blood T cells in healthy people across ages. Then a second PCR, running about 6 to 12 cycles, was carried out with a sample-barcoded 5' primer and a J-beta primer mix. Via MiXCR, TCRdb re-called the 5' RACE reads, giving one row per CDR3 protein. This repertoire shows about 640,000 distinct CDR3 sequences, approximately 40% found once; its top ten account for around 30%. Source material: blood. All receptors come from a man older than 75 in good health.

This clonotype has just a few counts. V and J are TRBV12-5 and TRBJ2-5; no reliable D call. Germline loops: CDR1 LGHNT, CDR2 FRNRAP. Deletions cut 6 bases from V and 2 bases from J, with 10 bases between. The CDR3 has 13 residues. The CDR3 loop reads CASGPQRQETQYF. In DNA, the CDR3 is TGTGCTAGTGGCCCCCAGAGACAAGAGACCCAGTACTTC.

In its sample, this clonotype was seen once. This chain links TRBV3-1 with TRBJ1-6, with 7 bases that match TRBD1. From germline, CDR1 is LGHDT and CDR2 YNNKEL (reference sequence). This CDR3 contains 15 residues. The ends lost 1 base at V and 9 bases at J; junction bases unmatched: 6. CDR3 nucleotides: TGTGCCAGCAGCCAAGGGACAGGCGCTAGTTCACCCCTCCACTTT. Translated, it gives CASSQGTGASSPLHF. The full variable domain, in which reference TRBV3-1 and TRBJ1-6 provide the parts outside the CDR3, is DTAVSQTPKYLVTQMGNDKSIKCEQNLGHDTMYWYKQDSKKFLKIMFSYNNKELIINETVPNRFSPKSPDKAHLNLHINSLELGDSAVYFCASSQGTGASSPLHFGNGTRLTVT.

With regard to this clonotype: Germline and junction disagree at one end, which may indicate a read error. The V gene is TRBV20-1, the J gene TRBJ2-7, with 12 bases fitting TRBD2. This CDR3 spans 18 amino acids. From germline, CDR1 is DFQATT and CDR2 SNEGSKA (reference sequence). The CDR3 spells CSARDLGTTSGGPYEQYF. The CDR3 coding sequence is TGCAGTGCTAGAGACCTGGGGACCACTAGCGGGGGGCCCTATGAGCAGTACTTC.

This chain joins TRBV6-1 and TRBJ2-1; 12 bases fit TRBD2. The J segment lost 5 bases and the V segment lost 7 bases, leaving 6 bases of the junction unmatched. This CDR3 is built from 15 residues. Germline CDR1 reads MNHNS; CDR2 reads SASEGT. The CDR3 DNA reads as TGTGCCAGCACTAGCGGGAGGGTTAGGGACAATGAGCAGTTCTTC. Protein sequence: CASTSGRVRDNEQFF.

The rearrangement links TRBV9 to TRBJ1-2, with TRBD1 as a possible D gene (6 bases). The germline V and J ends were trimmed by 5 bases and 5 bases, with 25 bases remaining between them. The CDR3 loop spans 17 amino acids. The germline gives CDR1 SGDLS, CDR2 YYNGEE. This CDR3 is CASRSIGGTNASYGYTF. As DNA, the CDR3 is TGTGCCAGCAGATCTATTGGCGGGACAAACGCGTCTTATGGCTACACCTTC.

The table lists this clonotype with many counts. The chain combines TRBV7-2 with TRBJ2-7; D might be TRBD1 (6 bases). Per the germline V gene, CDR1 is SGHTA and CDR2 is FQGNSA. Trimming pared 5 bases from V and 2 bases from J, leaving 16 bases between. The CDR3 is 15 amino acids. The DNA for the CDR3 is TGTGCCAGCAGCCCCCCGGGACACCTAGCCTACGAGCAGTACTTC. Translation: CASSPPGHLAYEQYF.

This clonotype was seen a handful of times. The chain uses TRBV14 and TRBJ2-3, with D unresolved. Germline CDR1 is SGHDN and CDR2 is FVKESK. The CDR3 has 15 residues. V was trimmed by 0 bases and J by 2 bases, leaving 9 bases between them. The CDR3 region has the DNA TGTGCCAGCAGCCAAGACCGTTGGGACACAGATACGCAGTATTTT. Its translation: CASSQDRWDTDTQYF.

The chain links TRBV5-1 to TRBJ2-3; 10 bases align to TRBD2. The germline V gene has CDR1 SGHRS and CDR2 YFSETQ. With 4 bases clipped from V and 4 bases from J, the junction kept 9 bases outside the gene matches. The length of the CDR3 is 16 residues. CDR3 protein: CASSTLSGGPSDTQYF. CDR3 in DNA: TGCGCCAGCAGCACCCTTAGCGGGGGGCCATCAGATACGCAGTATTTT.

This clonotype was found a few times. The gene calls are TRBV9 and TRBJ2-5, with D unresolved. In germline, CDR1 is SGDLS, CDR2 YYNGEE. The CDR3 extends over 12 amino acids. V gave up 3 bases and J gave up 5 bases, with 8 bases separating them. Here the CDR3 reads CASSAKSETQYF. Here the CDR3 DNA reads TGTGCCAGCAGCGCCAAGTCCGAGACCCAGTACTTC.

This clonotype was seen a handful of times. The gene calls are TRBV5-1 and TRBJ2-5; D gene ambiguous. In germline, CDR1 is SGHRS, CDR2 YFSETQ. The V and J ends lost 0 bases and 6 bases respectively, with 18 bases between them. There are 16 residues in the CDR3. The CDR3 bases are TGCGCCAGCAGCTTGGCCCAGGACGTAGGGCGCAAGACCCAGTACTTC. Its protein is CASSLAQDVGRKTQYF.

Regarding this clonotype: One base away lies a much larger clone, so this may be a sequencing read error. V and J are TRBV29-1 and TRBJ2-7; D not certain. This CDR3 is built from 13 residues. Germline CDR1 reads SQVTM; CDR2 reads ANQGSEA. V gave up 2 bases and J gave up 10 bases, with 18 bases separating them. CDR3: CSVESTAAEIQYF. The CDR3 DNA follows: TGCAGCGTTGAAAGCACCGCTGCGGAGATCCAGTACTTC.

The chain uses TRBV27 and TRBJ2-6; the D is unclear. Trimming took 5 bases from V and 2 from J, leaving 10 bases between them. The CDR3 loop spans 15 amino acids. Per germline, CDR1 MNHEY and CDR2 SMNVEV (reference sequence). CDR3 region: CASSKAITGANVLTF. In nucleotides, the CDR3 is TGTGCCAGCAGTAAAGCGATAACTGGGGCCAACGTCCTGACTTTC.

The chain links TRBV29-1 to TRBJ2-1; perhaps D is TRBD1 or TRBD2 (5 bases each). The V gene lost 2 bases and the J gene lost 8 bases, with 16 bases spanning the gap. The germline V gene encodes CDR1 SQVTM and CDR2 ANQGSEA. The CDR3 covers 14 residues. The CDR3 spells CSVESDRRDDEQFF. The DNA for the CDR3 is TGCAGCGTTGAATCGGACCGCCGGGACGATGAGCAGTTCTTC.

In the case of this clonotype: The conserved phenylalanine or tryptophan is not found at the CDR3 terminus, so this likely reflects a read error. Here the CDR3 reads CASSHPQETQYG. The CDR3 region has the DNA TGTGCCAGCAGCCACCCCCAAGAGACCCAGTACGGC. This sequence joins TRBV3-1 and TRBJ2-5; the D is unclear. The CDR3 is 12 residues long. The germline gives CDR1 LGHDT, CDR2 YNNKEL (reference sequence). V shed 3 bases and J shed 1 base, with 3 bases lying between them.

CDR3 residues: CASSLAAGGSYNSPLHF. The CDR3 nucleotides read TGTGCCAGCAGCTTAGCGGCAGGGGGCTCCTATAATTCACCCCTCCACTTT. The chain has TRBV7-9 and TRBJ1-6; 7 positions match TRBD1. The CDR3 sequence is 17 residues long. V trimming: 0 bases; J trimming: 0 bases; junction bases outside the gene matches: 2. Germline V gene data show CDR1 as SEHNR and CDR2 as FQNEAQ (reference sequence).